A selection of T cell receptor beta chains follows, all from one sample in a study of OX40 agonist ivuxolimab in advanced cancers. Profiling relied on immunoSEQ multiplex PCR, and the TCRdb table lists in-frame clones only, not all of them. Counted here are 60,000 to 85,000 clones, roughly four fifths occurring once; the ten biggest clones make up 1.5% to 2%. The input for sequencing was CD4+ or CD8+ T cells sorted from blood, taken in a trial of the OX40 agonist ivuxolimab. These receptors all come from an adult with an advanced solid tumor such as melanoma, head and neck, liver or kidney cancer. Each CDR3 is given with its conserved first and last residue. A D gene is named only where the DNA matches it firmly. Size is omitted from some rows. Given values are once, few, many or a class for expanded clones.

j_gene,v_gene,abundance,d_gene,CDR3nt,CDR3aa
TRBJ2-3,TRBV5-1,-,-,TGCGCCAGCAGCTTGGCTATCACTAGCACAGATACGCAGTATTTT,CASSLAITSTDTQYF
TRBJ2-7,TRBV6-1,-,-,TGTGCCAGCAGTGAAAGACCGGGGGACTACGAGCAGTACTTC,CASSERPGDYEQYF
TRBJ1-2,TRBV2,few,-,TGTGCCAGCAGTCTTACAGACGCTCGGTATGGCTACACCTTC,CASSLTDARYGYTF
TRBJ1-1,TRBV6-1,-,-,TGTGCCAGCACCCCCATGGAGGGGATGAACACTGAAGCTTTCTTT,CASTPMEGMNTEAFF
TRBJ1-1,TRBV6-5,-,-,TGTGCCAGCAACGATAACGCTGACACTGAAGCTTTCTTT,CASNDNADTEAFF
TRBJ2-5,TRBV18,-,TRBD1,TGTGCCAGCTCACCTGGCCAGGGGGCAGAGACCCAGTACTTC,CASSPGQGAETQYF
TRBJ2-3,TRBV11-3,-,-,TGTGCCAGCGGCCGCACAGATACGCAGTATTTT,CASGRTDTQYF
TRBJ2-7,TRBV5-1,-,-,TGCGCCAGCAGCTTGTACCAGTTTCCAACCTACGAGCAGTACTTC,CASSLYQFPTYEQYF
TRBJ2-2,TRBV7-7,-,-,TGTGCTAGCAGCTCACAGGCCGGCACCGGGGAGCTGTTTTTT,CASSSQAGTGELFF
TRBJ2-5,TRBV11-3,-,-,TGTGCCAGCAGCTTAGGTTTCGAGACCCAGTACTTC,CASSLGFETQYF
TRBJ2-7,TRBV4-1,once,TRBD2,TGCGCCAGCAGCCAAGGACCGACTAGCGGGACCGAGCAGTACTTC,CASSQGPTSGTEQYF
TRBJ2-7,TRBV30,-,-,TGTGCCTGGAGCGCCGGGACCCCCTCCACCGAGCAGTACTTC,CAWSAGTPSTEQYF
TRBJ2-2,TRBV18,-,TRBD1,TGTGCCAGCTCACCGGGACAGTCCTCGGGCACCGGGGAGCTGTTTTTT,CASSPGQSSGTGELFF
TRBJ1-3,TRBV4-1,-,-,TGCGCCAGCAGCCAGGCGATCTCTGGAAACACCATATATTTT,CASSQAISGNTIYF
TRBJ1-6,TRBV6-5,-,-,TGTGCCAGCAGTTACTCGGAGAATTCACCCCTCCACTTT,CASSYSENSPLHF
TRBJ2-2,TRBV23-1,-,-,TGCGCCAGCAGTCAACCTAGAATGTGGGTGGGAAGGATAACCGGGGAGCTGTTTTTT,CASSQPRMWVGRITGELFF
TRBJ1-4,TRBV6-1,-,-,TGTGCCAGCAGCGATCCGAACCTTGAAAAACTGTTTTTT,CASSDPNLEKLFF
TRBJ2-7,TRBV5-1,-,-,TGCGCCAGCAGATTGGCTCAGGGCCCGGGCGAGCAGTACTTC,CASRLAQGPGEQYF
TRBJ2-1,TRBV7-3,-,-,TGTGCCAGCAGCTTATCGAGTAGCTCCTACAATGAGCAGTTCTTC,CASSLSSSSYNEQFF
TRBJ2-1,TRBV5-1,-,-,TGCGCCAGCCAAGCCCTGGCGAGCTCCTACAATGAGCAGTTCTTC,CASQALASSYNEQFF
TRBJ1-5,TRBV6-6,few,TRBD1,TGTGCCAGCAGAAAGGGACAGTTAAATCAGCCCCAGCATTTT,CASRKGQLNQPQHF
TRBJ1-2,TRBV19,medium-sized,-,TGTGCCAGTAGTATTTCGGGCCTGTCGGTCGGAGGCTACACCTTC,CASSISGLSVGGYTF
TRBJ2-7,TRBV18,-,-,TGTGCCAGCTCACCACGGAAGGGGCTCTTCGACGAGCAGTACTTC,CASSPRKGLFDEQYF